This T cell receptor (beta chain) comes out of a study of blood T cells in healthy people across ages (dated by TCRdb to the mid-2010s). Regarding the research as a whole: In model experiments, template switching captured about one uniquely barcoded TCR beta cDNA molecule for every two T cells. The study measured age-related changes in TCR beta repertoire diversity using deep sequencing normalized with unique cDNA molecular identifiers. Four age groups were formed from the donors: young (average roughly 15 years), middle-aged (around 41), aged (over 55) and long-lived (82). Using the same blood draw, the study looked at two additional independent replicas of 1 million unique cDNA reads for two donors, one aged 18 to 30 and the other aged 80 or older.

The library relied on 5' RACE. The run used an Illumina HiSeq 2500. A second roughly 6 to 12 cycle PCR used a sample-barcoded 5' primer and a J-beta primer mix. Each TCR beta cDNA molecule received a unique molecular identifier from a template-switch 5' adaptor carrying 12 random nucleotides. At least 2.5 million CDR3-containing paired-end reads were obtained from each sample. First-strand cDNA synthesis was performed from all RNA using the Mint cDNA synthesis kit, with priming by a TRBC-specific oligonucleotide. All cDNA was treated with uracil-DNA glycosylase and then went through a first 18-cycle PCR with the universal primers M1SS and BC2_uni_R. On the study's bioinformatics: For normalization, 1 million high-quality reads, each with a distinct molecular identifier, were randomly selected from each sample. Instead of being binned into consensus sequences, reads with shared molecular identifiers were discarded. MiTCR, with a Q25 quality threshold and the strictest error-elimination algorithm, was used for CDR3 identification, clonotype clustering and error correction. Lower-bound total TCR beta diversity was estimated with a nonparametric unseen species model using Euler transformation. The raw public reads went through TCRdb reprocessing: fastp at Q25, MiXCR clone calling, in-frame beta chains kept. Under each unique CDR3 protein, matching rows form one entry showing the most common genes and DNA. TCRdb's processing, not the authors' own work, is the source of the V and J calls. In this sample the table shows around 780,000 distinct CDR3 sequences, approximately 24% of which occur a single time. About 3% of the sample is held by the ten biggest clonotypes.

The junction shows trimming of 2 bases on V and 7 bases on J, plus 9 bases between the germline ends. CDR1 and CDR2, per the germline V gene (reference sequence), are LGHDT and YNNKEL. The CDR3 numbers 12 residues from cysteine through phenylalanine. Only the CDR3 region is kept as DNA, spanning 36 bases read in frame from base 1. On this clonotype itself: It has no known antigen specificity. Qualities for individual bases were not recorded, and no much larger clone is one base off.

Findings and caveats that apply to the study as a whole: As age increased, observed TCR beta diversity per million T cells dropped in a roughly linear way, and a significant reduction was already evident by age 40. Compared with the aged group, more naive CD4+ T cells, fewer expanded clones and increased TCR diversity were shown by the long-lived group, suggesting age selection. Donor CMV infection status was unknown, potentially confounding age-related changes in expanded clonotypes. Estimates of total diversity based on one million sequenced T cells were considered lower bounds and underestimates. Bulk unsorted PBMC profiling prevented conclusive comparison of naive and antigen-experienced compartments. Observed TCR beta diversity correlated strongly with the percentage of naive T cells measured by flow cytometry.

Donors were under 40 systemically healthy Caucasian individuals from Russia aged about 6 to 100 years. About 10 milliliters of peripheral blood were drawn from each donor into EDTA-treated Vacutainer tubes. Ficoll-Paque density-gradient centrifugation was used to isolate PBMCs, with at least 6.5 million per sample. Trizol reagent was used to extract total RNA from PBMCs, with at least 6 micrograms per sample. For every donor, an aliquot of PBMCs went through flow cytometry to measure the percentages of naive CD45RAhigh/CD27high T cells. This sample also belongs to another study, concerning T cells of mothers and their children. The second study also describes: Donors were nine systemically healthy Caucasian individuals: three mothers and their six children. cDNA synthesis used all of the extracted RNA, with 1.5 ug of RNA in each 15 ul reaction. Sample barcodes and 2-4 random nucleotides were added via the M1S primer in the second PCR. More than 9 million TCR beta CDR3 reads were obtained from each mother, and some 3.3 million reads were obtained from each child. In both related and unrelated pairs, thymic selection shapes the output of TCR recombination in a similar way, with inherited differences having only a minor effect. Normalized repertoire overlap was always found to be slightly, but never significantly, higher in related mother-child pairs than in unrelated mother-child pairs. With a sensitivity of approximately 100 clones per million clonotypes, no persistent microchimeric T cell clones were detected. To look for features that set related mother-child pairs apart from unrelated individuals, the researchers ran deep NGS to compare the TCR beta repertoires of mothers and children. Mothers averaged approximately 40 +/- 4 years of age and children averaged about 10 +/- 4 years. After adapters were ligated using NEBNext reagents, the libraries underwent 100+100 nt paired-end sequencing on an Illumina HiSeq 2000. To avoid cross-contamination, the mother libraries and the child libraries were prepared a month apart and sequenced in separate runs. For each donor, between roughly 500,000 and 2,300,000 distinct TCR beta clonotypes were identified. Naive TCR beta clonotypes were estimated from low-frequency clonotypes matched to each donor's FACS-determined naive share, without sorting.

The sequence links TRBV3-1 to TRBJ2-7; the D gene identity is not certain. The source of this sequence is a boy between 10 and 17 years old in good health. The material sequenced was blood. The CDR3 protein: CASSQLRREQYF. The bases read TGTGCCAGCAGCCAACTCCGCCGGGAGCAGTACTTC.